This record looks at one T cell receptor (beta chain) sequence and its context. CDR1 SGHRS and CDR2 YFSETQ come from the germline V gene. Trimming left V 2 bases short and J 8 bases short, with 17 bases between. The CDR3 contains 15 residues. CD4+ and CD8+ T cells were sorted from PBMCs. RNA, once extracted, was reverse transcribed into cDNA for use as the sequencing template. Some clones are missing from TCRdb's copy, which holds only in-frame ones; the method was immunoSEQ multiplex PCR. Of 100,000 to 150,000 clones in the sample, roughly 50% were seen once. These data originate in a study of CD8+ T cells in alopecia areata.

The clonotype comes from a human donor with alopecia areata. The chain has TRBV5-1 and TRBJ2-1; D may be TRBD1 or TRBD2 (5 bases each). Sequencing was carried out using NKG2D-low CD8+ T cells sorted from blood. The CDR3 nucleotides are TGCGCCAGCAGCTTAGTCGAGAACCGAGGGGATGAGCAGTTCTTC. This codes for CASSLVENRGDEQFF.